This T cell receptor gamma chain was profiled in a study of γδ T cells in repeated Plasmodium falciparum infection. This clone was recorded many times. Because the CDR3's place on the DNA is in doubt, the DNA is left out and the CDR3 is given as listed by TCRdb. Flow sorting of PBMC yielded separate Vgamma9/Vdelta2+ and Vdelta2-negative gammadelta T cell populations for bulk repertoire analysis. The germline V gene has CDR1 VTNTFY and CDR2 YDVSTARD (reference sequence). Ends included, the CDR3 has 33 residues. TCRdb called clones anew from the multiplex PCR reads with CATT. The profile shows 25,000 to 30,000 gamma-chain clones, around 3% of them singletons.

Sample: gamma-delta T cells from blood. The clonotype originates from a pool of human donors (malaria-infected and uninfected, not separated). With the J gene uncalled, the V gene is TRGV3. CDR3 residues: CATWDGIRIIIRNSLAVEQHLLSQVSIGRIQHF.